This T cell receptor (beta chain) was documented in a study of cytomegalovirus exposure and HLA in healthy donors. General study points: Among TCR sequences, most were rare, though some public TCRs appeared in many donors. Accurate prediction of most subjects' HLA-A and HLA-B alleles from TCR beta sequences was reported.

A few counts support this clone. Its antigen remains unidentified. Germline loops: CDR1 GTSNPN, CDR2 SVGIG (reference sequence). J was trimmed by 3 bases and V by 2 bases; bases with no gene match: 3. The length of the CDR3 is 14 residues. PCR amplification relied on 60 Vbeta primers (plus 13 Jbeta primers). Sequencing used immunoSEQ multiplex PCR; TCRdb keeps in-frame clones, though not all of them. The repertoire includes roughly 200,000 clones, around a tenth of them detected once, and 1% to 1.5% sits in the top ten. The sequence came from a woman in her twenties or thirties in good health and CMV-seropositive. The chain employs TRBV30 and TRBJ2-7; 11 bases are shared with TRBD2. Sequences were obtained from PBMCs. CDR3 in amino acids: CAWSRLAGGYEQYF. In DNA, the CDR3 is TGTGCCTGGAGTAGGCTAGCGGGAGGCTACGAGCAGTACTTC.